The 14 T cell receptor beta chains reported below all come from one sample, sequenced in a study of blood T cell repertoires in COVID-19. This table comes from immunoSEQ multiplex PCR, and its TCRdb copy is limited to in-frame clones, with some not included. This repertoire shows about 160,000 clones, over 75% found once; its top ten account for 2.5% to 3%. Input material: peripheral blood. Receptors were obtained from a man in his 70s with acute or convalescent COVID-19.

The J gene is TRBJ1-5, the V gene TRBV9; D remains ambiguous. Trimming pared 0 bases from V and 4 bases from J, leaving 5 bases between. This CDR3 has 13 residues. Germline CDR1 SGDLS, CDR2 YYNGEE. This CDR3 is CASSVGENQPQHF. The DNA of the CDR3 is TGTGCCAGCAGCGTAGGGGAGAATCAGCCCCAGCATTTT.

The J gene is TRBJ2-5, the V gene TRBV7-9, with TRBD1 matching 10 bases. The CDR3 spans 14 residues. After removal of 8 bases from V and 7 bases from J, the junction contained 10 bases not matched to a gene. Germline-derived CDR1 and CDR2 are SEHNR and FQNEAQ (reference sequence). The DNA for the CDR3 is TGTGCCAGCGGGGACAGGGGCCCCTCTGGGACCCAGTACTTC. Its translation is CASGDRGPSGTQYF.

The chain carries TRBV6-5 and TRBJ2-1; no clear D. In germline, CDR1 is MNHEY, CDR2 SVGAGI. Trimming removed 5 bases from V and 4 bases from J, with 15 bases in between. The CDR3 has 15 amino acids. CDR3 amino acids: CASSQRPPPYNEQFF. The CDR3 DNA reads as TGTGCCAGCAGTCAGAGGCCTCCCCCGTACAATGAGCAGTTCTTC.

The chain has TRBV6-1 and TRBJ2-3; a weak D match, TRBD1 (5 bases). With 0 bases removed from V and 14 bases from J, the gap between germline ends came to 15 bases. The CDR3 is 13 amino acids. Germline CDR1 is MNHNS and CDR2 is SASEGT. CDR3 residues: CASSEAGRESLYF. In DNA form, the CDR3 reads TGTGCCAGCAGTGAAGCCGGCAGGGAAAGCCTGTATTTT.

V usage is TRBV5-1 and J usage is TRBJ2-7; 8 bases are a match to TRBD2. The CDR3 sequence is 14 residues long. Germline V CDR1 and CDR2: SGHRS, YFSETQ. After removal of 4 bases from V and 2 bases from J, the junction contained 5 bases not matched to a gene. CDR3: CASSGSGGAYEQYF. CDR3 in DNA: TGCGCCAGCAGCGGAAGCGGGGGTGCCTACGAGCAGTACTTC.

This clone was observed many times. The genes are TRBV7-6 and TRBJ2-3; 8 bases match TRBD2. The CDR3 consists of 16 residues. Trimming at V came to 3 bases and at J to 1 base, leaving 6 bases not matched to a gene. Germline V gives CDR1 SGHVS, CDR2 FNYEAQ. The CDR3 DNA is TGTGCCAGCAGCTTGTCCCATAGCGGGGGCACAGATACGCAGTATTTT. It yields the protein CASSLSHSGGTDTQYF.

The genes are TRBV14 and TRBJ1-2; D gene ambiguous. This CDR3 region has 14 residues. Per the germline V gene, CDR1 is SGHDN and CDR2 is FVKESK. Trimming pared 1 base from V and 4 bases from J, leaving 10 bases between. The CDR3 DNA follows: TGTGCCAGCAGCCAAGTCGCGAGCATCTATGGCTACACCTTC. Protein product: CASSQVASIYGYTF.

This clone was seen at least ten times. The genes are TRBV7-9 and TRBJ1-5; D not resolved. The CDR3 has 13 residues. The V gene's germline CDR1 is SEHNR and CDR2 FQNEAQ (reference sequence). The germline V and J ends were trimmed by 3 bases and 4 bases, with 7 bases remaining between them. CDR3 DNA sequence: TGTGCCAGCAGCTTCACAGAGAATCAGCCCCAGCATTTT. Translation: CASSFTENQPQHF.

Here the CDR3 reads CASSYSLGQGYAEAFF. In nucleotides, the CDR3 is TGTGCCAGCAGTTACTCGTTGGGACAGGGCTACGCTGAAGCTTTCTTT. The rearrangement links TRBV6-5 to TRBJ1-1, with TRBD1 identical over 9 bases. Germline V gene lookup returns CDR1 MNHEY and CDR2 SVGAGI. CDR3 length: 16 residues. The trim removed 0 bases at V and 6 bases at J, leaving 8 bases unmatched.

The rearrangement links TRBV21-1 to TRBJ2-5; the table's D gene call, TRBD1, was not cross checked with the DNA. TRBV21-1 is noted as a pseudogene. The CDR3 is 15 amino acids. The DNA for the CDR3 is TGTGCCAGCAGCAATCCGACAGGGGGTGAAGAGACCCAGTACTTC. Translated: CASSNPTGGEETQYF.

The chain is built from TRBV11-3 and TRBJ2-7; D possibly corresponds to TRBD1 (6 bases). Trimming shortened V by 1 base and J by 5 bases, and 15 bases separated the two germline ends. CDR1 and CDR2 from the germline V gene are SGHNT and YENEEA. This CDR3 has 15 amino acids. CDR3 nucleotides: TGTGCCAGCAGCTTAGGGGGGCAGGCCAGGAACGAGCAGTACTTC. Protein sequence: CASSLGGQARNEQYF.

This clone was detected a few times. For the CDR3, the DNA is TGTGCCAGCAGTCCAAGGACTAGCGGGAGCCTGTACAATGAGCAGTTCTTC. Its translation is CASSPRTSGSLYNEQFF. The chain has TRBV28 and TRBJ2-1, with TRBD2 identical over 13 bases. This CDR3 region has 17 residues. Trimming cost V 5 bases and J 4 bases; bases outside gene matches: 8. The germline gives CDR1 MDHEN, CDR2 SYDVKM.

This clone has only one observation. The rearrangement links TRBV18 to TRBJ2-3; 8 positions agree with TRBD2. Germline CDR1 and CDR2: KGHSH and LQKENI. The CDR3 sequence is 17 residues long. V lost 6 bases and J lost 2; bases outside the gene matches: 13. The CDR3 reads CASSLSGGSTNTDTQYF. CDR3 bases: TGTGCCAGCTCCCTTTCGGGGGGGAGTACTAACACAGATACGCAGTATTTT.

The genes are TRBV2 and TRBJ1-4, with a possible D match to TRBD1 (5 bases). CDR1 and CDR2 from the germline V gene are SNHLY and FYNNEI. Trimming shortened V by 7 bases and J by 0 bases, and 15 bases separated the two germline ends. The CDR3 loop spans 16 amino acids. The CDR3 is CASTPPGGATNEKLFF. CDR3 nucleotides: TGTGCCAGCACCCCCCCCGGGGGAGCAACTAATGAAAAACTGTTTTTT.